This note documents a single T cell receptor (beta chain) sequence. This sample stems from a study of blood T cell repertoires in COVID-19. Germline CDR1 GTSNPN, CDR2 SVGIG (reference sequence). Between the trimmed V and J ends, which lost 2 bases and 4 bases, there was a span of 6 bases. This CDR3 contains 12 residues. Assay used: immunoSEQ multiplex PCR; TCRdb lists only in-frame clones, some missing. The table lists roughly 150,000 clones, 80% to 90% of them singletons. Sequenced material: peripheral blood. V usage is TRBV30 and J usage is TRBJ2-1; D unclear. This TCR came from a woman aged 40 to 50 with acute or convalescent COVID-19. Here the CDR3 reads CAWSPGYNEQFF. CDR3 in DNA: TGTGCCTGGAGTCCCGGTTACAATGAGCAGTTCTTC. The full variable domain, in which reference TRBV30 and TRBJ2-1 provide the parts outside the CDR3, is SQTIHQWPATLVQPVGSPLSLECTVEGTSNPNLYWYRQAAGRGLQLLFYSVGIGQISSEVPQNLSASRPQDRQFILSSKKLLLSDSGFYLCAWSPGYNEQFFGPGTRLTVL.